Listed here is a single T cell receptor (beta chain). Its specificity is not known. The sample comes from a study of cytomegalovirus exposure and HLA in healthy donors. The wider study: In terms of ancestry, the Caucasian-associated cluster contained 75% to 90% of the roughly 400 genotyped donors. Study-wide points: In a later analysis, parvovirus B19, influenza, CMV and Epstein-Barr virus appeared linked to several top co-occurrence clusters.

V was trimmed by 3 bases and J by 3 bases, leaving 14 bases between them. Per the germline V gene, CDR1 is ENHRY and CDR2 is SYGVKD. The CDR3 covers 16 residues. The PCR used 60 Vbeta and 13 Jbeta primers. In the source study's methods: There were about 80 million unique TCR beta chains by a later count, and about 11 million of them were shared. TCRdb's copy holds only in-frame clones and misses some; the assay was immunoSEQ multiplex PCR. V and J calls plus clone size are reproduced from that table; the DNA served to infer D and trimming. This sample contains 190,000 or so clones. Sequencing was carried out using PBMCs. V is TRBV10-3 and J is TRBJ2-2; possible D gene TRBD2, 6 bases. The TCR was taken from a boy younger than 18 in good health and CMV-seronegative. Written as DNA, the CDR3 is TGTGCCATCAGTGACGCCGGCGGGGCTCACACCGGGGAGCTGTTTTTT. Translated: CAISDAGGAHTGELFF.